Reported below is one T cell receptor beta chain. Its antigen is unidentified. This sample is part of a study of blood T cells in healthy people across ages. Each sample provided at least 5 micrograms of extracted total RNA. Notes on the study in general: Considered underestimates were the diversity estimates obtained from one million T cells.

The germline gives CDR1 MNHEY, CDR2 SVGAGI. This CDR3 spans 14 amino acids. After removal of 4 bases from V and 6 bases from J, the junction contained 7 bases not matched to a gene. Alongside a J-beta primer mix, a sample-barcoded 5' primer served in a second PCR lasting about 6 to 11 cycles. Using its own MiXCR run on the 5' RACE reads, TCRdb lists one record per CDR3 protein. The sample includes over 1,200,000 distinct CDR3 sequences, approximately 63% of them seen just once. The TCR comes from a man between 18 and 35 years old in good health. This sequence joins TRBV6-5 and TRBJ1-1, with 8 positions matching TRBD1. Sequencing input: blood. DNA of the CDR3: TGTGCCAGCAGTTCGGACAGGGCAGCGGCTGAAGCTTTCTTT. Translated, it gives CASSSDRAAAEAFF.